These 27 T cell receptor beta chains originate from one sample sequenced in a study of blood T cell repertoires in COVID-19. Profiled with immunoSEQ multiplex PCR; TCRdb holds only in-frame clones, not every one. The sample contains more than 300,000 clones, around 92% of which appear only once. Sequences were obtained from PBMCs or T cells enriched from blood (not recorded which). Receptors originate from a woman aged 25 to 45 who had recovered from COVID-19.

This sequence joins TRBV14 and TRBJ2-3; possible D gene TRBD2, 5 bases. Trimming stripped 1 base from V and 6 bases from J, with 14 bases between. Per germline, CDR1 SGHDN and CDR2 FVKESK. This CDR3 is built from 15 residues. CDR3 region: CASSQGVVLADTQYF. Written as DNA, the CDR3 is TGTGCCAGCAGCCAAGGAGTGGTTTTAGCGGATACGCAGTATTTT.

The chain couples TRBV3-1 (or the pseudogene TRBV3-2) to TRBJ1-5, with 8 bases that match TRBD1. The CDR3 totals 14 residues. The germline gives CDR1 LGHDT, CDR2 YNNKEL (reference sequence). V lost 1 base and J lost 6; bases outside the gene matches: 2. CDR3 DNA: TGTGCCAGCAGCCAAGGAACAGGGGGTCAGCCCCAGCATTTT. This gives the protein CASSQGTGGQPQHF.

The count of this clone is one. The rearrangement joins TRBV6-5 to TRBJ1-5, with 11 nucleotides matching TRBD1. V lost 7 bases to trimming and J lost 4 bases; unmatched junction nucleotides: 3. The CDR3 has 14 residues. CDR1 is MNHEY and CDR2 is SVGAGI in the germline V gene. CDR3 nucleotide sequence: TGTGCCAGCATTGGACAGGGGGCAAATCAGCCCCAGCATTTT. The encoded protein is CASIGQGANQPQHF.

In nucleotides, the CDR3 is TGTGCCAGCAGCAAAGTAAGAGGGCCGCGTGTCTCCTACAATGAGCAGTTCTTC. Translating it yields CASSKVRGPRVSYNEQFF. The chain combines TRBV21-1 with TRBJ2-1; the DNA was not used to check the table's D call, TRBD2. TRBV21-1 is flagged as a pseudogene. This CDR3 is built from 18 residues.

This chain links TRBV7-9 with TRBJ2-5; D might be TRBD1 (5 bases). The V end lost 6 bases, the J end lost 0 bases, and 8 bases lay between the germline ends. The CDR3 loop spans 13 amino acids. Germline V gene data show CDR1 as SEHNR and CDR2 as FQNEAQ (reference sequence). The CDR3 coding sequence is TGTGCCAGCAGTCAGGACAACCAAGAGACCCAGTACTTC. It yields the protein CASSQDNQETQYF.

The V gene is TRBV6-2 or TRBV6-3, the J gene TRBJ2-5; possibly TRBD2 for D (5 bases). The ends were cut back, 2 bases at V and 7 bases at J, with 14 bases in the middle. The germline CDR1 and CDR2 sequences are MNHEY and SVGEGT. The CDR3 is 14 residues long. CDR3 nucleotide sequence: TGTGCCAGCAGTTACCGGACGCGGGCCTTGACCCAGTACTTC. Translating it yields CASSYRTRALTQYF.

V and J are TRBV7-3 and TRBJ2-2, with TRBD1 matching over 8 bases. This CDR3 comprises 15 residues. V lost 4 bases, J lost 7 bases, and 8 bases stayed unmatched. The germline gives CDR1 SGHTA, CDR2 FQGTGA. The CDR3 protein is CASSSQGATSGELFF. Written as DNA, the CDR3 is TGTGCCAGCAGCTCCCAGGGGGCGACGAGCGGGGAGCTGTTTTTT.

The CDR3 bases are TGTGCCAGCAGTTTTCAGTCTAACTATGGCTACACCTTC. Its protein product is CASSFQSNYGYTF. This chain joins TRBV12-3 or TRBV12-4 and TRBJ1-2; D remains unclear. Trimming shortened V by 3 bases and J by 0 bases, and 5 bases separated the two germline ends. The CDR3 has 13 amino acids.

The rearrangement joins TRBV18 to TRBJ1-5; tentatively, D is TRBD1 (5 bases). Germline lookup yields CDR1 KGHSH and CDR2 LQKENI. V lost 2 bases, J lost 4 bases, and 18 bases lay in between. This CDR3 is built from 17 residues. CDR3: CASSPYFLTDTNQPQHF. CDR3 nucleotides: TGTGCCAGCTCACCATATTTTTTGACAGACACAAATCAGCCCCAGCATTTT.

V gene TRBV2 combines with J gene TRBJ1-3, with 8 bases lining up with TRBD1. Looked up from germline, CDR1 is SNHLY and CDR2 is FYNNEI. Trimming removed 4 bases from V and 5 bases from J; junction bases left unmatched: 4. The CDR3 length is 14 residues. Here the CDR3 DNA reads TGTGCCAGCAGTGGGACAGGGAATAGAAACACCATATATTTT. Translation gives CASSGTGNRNTIYF.

This clone was observed a handful of times. V usage is TRBV4-2 and J usage is TRBJ1-2; D remains ambiguous. Germline V CDR1 and CDR2: LGHNA, YNFKEQ. The CDR3 is 14 amino acids. The V end lost 4 bases, the J end lost 4 bases, and 13 bases lay between the germline ends. The CDR3 sequence: CASSRDRGTYGYTF. As DNA, the CDR3 is TGTGCCAGCAGCCGAGACCGGGGTACCTATGGCTACACCTTC.

This CDR3 is CASSLGLRGNEQFF. CDR3 coding DNA: TGTGCCAGCAGCTTAGGTCTTAGAGGCAATGAGCAGTTCTTC. The chain is built from TRBV7-2 and TRBJ2-1; D not resolved. The CDR3 is 14 amino acids. V lost 1 base, J lost 6 bases, and 10 bases lay in between. The germline gives CDR1 SGHTA, CDR2 FQGNSA.

The rearrangement links TRBV19 to TRBJ1-5; 7 bases are a match to TRBD1. This CDR3 region has 15 residues. The trim removed 5 bases at V and 7 bases at J, leaving 11 bases unmatched. Germline V gives CDR1 LNHDA, CDR2 SQIVND (reference sequence). In nucleotides, the CDR3 is TGTGCCAGTAGTCATAACAGGGGAGAGTGGCAGCCCCAGCATTTT. Its translation is CASSHNRGEWQPQHF. Using reference TRBV19 and TRBJ1-5 for the parts outside the CDR3, the full variable domain is DGGITQSPKYLFRKEGQNVTLSCEQNLNHDAMYWYRQDPGQGLRLIYYSQIVNDFQKGDIAEGYSVSREKKESFPLTVTSAQKNPTAFYLCASSHNRGEWQPQHFGDGTRLSIL.

The CDR3 loop is CASSLRGLDTGELFF. The CDR3 DNA is TGTGCCAGCAGCTTGCGAGGACTCGACACCGGGGAGCTGTTTTTT. This rearrangement joins TRBV5-4 to TRBJ2-2; TRBD2 is a possible D gene (5 bases). V lost 1 base to trimming and J lost 3 bases, with 10 bases between them. The length of the CDR3 is 15 residues. The V gene's germline CDR1 is SGHNT and CDR2 YYREEE (reference sequence).

The chain employs TRBV6-4 and TRBJ1-1, with unresolved D. Trimming stripped 4 bases from V and 3 bases from J, with 12 bases between. The CDR3 is 14 amino acids. CDR1 and CDR2 from the germline V gene are MRHNA and SNTAGT. The CDR3 coding sequence is TGTGCCAGCAGTGTATCCGAGGCCCACACTGAAGCTTTCTTT. Translating gives CASSVSEAHTEAFF.

The chain is built from TRBV27 and TRBJ2-1; TRBD2 aligns across 10 bases. Germline loops: CDR1 MNHEY, CDR2 SMNVEV (reference sequence). CDR3 length equals 14 residues. The V segment lost 6 bases and the J segment 5 bases; nucleotides outside the gene matches: 4. The CDR3 protein is CASSPSGSNNEQFF. As DNA, the CDR3 is TGTGCCAGCAGCCCTAGCGGGAGCAACAATGAGCAGTTCTTC.

The genes are TRBV20-1 and TRBJ1-1; no clear D gene. The CDR3 contains 10 residues. Trimming removed 6 bases from V and 8 bases from J, with 10 bases in between. CDR1 is DFQATT, CDR2 SNEGSKA, per germline (reference sequence). DNA of the CDR3: TGCAGTGCCCGCGACTTAGAAGCTTTCTTT. Residues: CSARDLEAFF.

The chain links TRBV18 to TRBJ2-5, with 11 bases matching TRBD2. After removal of 6 bases from V and 5 bases from J, the junction contained 11 bases not matched to a gene. This CDR3 has 16 residues. CDR1 KGHSH and CDR2 LQKENI come from the germline V gene. CDR3 nucleotide sequence: TGTGCCAGCTCGACCTATAGCGGGAGGGCAATGGAGACCCAGTACTTC. Its protein product is CASSTYSGRAMETQYF.

Note on this clone: An end of the junction differs from the germline gene, which may be a read error. The rearrangement uses TRBV6-5 and TRBJ2-5; 10 nucleotides match TRBD1. The CDR3 is 15 residues long. The V gene's germline CDR1 is MNHEY and CDR2 SVGAGI. CDR3 region: CASNYGTGVQETQYF. The DNA of the CDR3 is TGTGCCAGCAATTACGGGACAGGGGTTCAAGAGACCCAGTACTTC.

This chain joins TRBV18 and TRBJ1-4; no definite D call. V lost 2 bases and J 7 bases, leaving 14 bases between the germline ends. Germline V CDR1 and CDR2: KGHSH, LQKENI. The CDR3 consists of 15 residues. The CDR3 is CASSPSQTDSEKLFF. In DNA, the CDR3 is TGTGCCAGCTCACCAAGTCAAACAGATTCTGAAAAACTGTTTTTT.

This clone was counted between two and nine times. This chain joins TRBV6-1 and TRBJ2-7; TRBD2 matches at 10 bases. The germline gives CDR1 MNHNS, CDR2 SASEGT. The junction had 3 bases not matched to a gene; V was cut back by 3 bases and J by 1 base. This CDR3 region has 15 residues. The CDR3 is CASSDGLAVSYEQYF. Here the CDR3 DNA reads TGTGCCAGCAGTGATGGACTAGCGGTATCCTACGAGCAGTACTTC.

This chain's CDR3 is CASRSVYGRGTNEKLFF. As DNA, the CDR3 is TGCGCCAGCAGATCGGTCTACGGACGGGGAACTAATGAAAAACTGTTTTTT. The chain links TRBV5-1 to TRBJ1-4, with unresolved D. Germline CDR1 SGHRS, CDR2 YFSETQ. The germline V and J ends were trimmed by 5 bases and 1 base, with 18 bases remaining between them. The CDR3 has 17 amino acids.

The rearrangement uses TRBV19 and TRBJ2-5; 9 bases are a match to TRBD2. V shed 5 bases, J shed 4 bases, and the junction held 11 bases outside the gene matches. Germline V gene sequence: CDR1 LNHDA, CDR2 SQIVND (reference sequence). The CDR3 runs 16 residues. The CDR3 nucleotides read TGTGCCAGTAGTGATCTAGCGGGGCCGGGTGGAGAGACCCAGTACTTC. Translation gives CASSDLAGPGGETQYF.

The rearrangement joins TRBV19 to TRBJ1-1; 7 bases are shared with TRBD1. Germline V gene data show CDR1 as LNHDA and CDR2 as SQIVND (reference sequence). V was pared by 6 bases and J by 1 base, with 2 bases of the junction left unmatched. The CDR3 is 13 amino acids. The CDR3 DNA reads as TGTGCCAGTAGCCGACAGGGGAACACTGAAGCTTTCTTT. Its protein is CASSRQGNTEAFF.

This clone showed up just a few times. The chain employs TRBV9 and TRBJ1-5; a weak D match, TRBD1 (5 bases). This CDR3 has 15 amino acids. The V and J ends lost 0 bases and 0 bases respectively, with 7 bases between them. Germline V gene sequence: CDR1 SGDLS, CDR2 YYNGEE. The CDR3 spells CASSVGQNSNQPQHF. The CDR3 DNA follows: TGTGCCAGCAGCGTAGGACAGAATAGCAATCAGCCCCAGCATTTT. The full variable domain, in which reference TRBV9 and TRBJ1-5 provide the parts outside the CDR3, is DSGVTQTPKHLITATGQRVTLRCSPRSGDLSVYWYQQSLDQGLQFLIQYYNGEERAKGNILERFSAQQFPDLHSELNLSSLELGDSALYFCASSVGQNSNQPQHFGDGTRLSIL.

The chain links TRBV9 to TRBJ1-1; D may be TRBD1 (6 bases). V was clipped by 3 bases and J by 1 base, with 13 bases between them. The CDR3 extends over 15 amino acids. Germline V gives CDR1 SGDLS, CDR2 YYNGEE. CDR3 coding DNA: TGTGCCAGCAGCGGCTGGACAGACCAGAACACTGAAGCTTTCTTT. This translates into CASSGWTDQNTEAFF. Based on the CDR3 plus reference TRBV9 and TRBJ1-1, the full variable domain is DSGVTQTPKHLITATGQRVTLRCSPRSGDLSVYWYQQSLDQGLQFLIQYYNGEERAKGNILERFSAQQFPDLHSELNLSSLELGDSALYFCASSGWTDQNTEAFFGQGTRLTVV.

Concerning this clone: Other DNA sequences in this specimen translate into the identical CDR3. The chain combines TRBV19 with TRBJ1-1; unclear D gene. The CDR3 consists of 13 residues. Trimming stripped 5 bases from V and 0 bases from J, with 7 bases between. Germline loops: CDR1 LNHDA, CDR2 SQIVND (reference sequence). The CDR3 spells CASSRQLNTEAFF. In DNA form, the CDR3 reads TGTGCCAGTAGTCGACAATTGAACACTGAAGCTTTCTTT.